This T cell receptor (beta chain) was identified during a study of cytomegalovirus exposure and HLA in healthy donors. Germline lookup yields CDR1 LNHDA and CDR2 SQIVND (reference sequence). The V and J ends lost 3 bases and 4 bases respectively, with 13 bases between them. The CDR3 loop spans 15 amino acids. 13 Jbeta primers and 60 Vbeta primers were used for the PCR. The assay was immunoSEQ multiplex PCR, and TCRdb's table has in-frame clones only and misses some. This sample carries about 160,000 clones, about 73% of them seen once, and the ten largest clones take around 3.1%. The chain recombines TRBV19 with TRBJ2-1; D is possibly TRBD2 (6 bases). The origin of this receptor is a woman in her 40s in good health and CMV-seronegative. The source material was PBMCs. The CDR3 region has the DNA TGTGCCAGTAGTATCTTAGCGGCGGGATACAATGAGCAGTTCTTC. Translation gives CASSILAAGYNEQFF.